The next 22 T cell receptor beta chains were all read from a single sample in a study of beta chain features in type 1 diabetes. Every bit of the isolated RNA underwent reverse transcription, so sequencing read expressed TCRB transcripts. The data were produced by immunoSEQ multiplex PCR, yet TCRdb's version contains in-frame clones alone and is incomplete. The sample lists about 450,000 clones, more than 9.5% occurring once. Sequencing was done on a sample of naive CD4+ T cells from blood. Receptors were obtained from a woman aged 18-30 years in good health.

The rearrangement uses TRBV5-4 and TRBJ2-5; perhaps TRBD2 as D (5 bases). There are 13 residues in the CDR3. Per the germline V gene, CDR1 is SGHNT and CDR2 is YYREEE (reference sequence). V gave up 6 bases and J gave up 2 bases, with 11 bases separating them. CDR3 in DNA: TGTGCCAGCACCCTGAGGGCGCAAGAGACCCAGTACTTC. As protein: CASTLRAQETQYF.

The J gene is TRBJ2-1, the V gene TRBV9, with 11 bases aligning to TRBD2. Germline trimming cut 4 bases from V and 7 bases from J; bases unmatched to any gene: 7. In germline, CDR1 is SGDLS, CDR2 YYNGEE. CDR3 length: 15 amino acids. The DNA for the CDR3 is TGTGCCAGCAGCTCCCGTAGCGGGAGGGCGAATGAGCAGTTCTTC. Translated, it gives CASSSRSGRANEQFF.

In this sample, this clone turned up a few times. J is TRBJ1-5 and V is TRBV15; D ambiguous. The germline V gene encodes CDR1 LNHNV and CDR2 YYDKDF (reference sequence). The V end lost 8 bases, the J end lost 4 bases, and 12 bases lay between the germline ends. The CDR3 spans 13 residues. As DNA, the CDR3 is TGTGCCACCTCTTTCGCCCGAAATCAGCCCCAGCATTTT. It yields the protein CATSFARNQPQHF.

This clone came up a few times. This rearrangement joins TRBV19 to TRBJ1-2; no clear D. Germline values: CDR1 LNHDA, CDR2 SQIVND (reference sequence). The ends were cut back, 9 bases at V and 3 bases at J, with 14 bases in the middle. This CDR3 is built from 13 residues. The CDR3 nucleotides read TGTGCCAGCGGGAAAATAGGAGACTATGGCTACACCTTC. Translated, it gives CASGKIGDYGYTF.

This CDR3 reads CASSLFGTAQETQYF. CDR3 sequence (DNA): TGTGCCAGCAGCTTATTTGGGACAGCACAAGAGACCCAGTACTTC. This sequence joins TRBV7-3 and TRBJ2-5; the match to TRBD1 covers 7 bases. V lost 2 bases and J lost 2; bases outside the gene matches: 5. CDR1 and CDR2 (germline): SGHTA, FQGTGA. The CDR3 is 15 amino acids. Full variable domain (remainder filled in from reference TRBV7-3 and TRBJ2-5): GAGVSQTPSNKVTEKGKYVELRCDPISGHTALYWYRQSLGQGPEFLIYFQGTGAADDSGLPNDRFFAVRPEGSVSTLKIQRTERGDSAVYLCASSLFGTAQETQYFGPGTRLLVL.

This clone has a handful of counts. The chain recombines TRBV14 with TRBJ1-5, with a possible D match to TRBD1 (6 bases). Germline CDR1 reads SGHDN; CDR2 reads FVKESK. The CDR3 consists of 14 residues. Trimming removed 3 bases at V and 7 bases at J, with 13 bases between. CDR3 loop: CASSHTGPRQPQHF. In DNA form, the CDR3 reads TGTGCCAGCAGCCATACAGGGCCGCGGCAGCCCCAGCATTTT.

The chain is built from TRBV5-1 and TRBJ1-6; 11 bases match TRBD1. The length of the CDR3 is 17 residues. After removal of 4 bases from V and 3 bases from J, the junction contained 6 bases not matched to a gene. CDR1 and CDR2 (germline): SGHRS, YFSETQ. The CDR3 reads CASSPGTGGVYNSPLHF. The DNA for the CDR3 is TGCGCCAGCAGCCCAGGGACAGGGGGAGTCTATAATTCACCCCTCCACTTT.

The chain has TRBV19 and TRBJ2-1, with a weak D call TRBD2 (5 bases). In germline, CDR1 is LNHDA, CDR2 SQIVND (reference sequence). There are 16 residues in the CDR3. With 5 bases removed from V and 0 bases from J, the gap between germline ends came to 14 bases. CDR3 amino acids: CASSSRRVSSYNEQFF. The CDR3 DNA is TGTGCCAGTAGTTCACGGCGGGTAAGCTCCTACAATGAGCAGTTCTTC.

This clone was counted between two and nine times. The V gene is TRBV2, the J gene TRBJ1-2; D gene ambiguous. This CDR3 spans 15 amino acids. Trimming removed 2 bases at V and 8 bases at J, with 18 bases between. The V gene's germline CDR1 is SNHLY and CDR2 FYNNEI. CDR3 DNA: TGTGCCAGCAGTGAAATGCTCTCGGCAATCCGAGGCTACACCTTC. Translated: CASSEMLSAIRGYTF.

This clone has only a few counts. The chain couples TRBV13 to TRBJ2-7; D unclear. Germline V CDR1 and CDR2: PRHDT, FYEKMQ (reference sequence). The V end was cut by 4 bases, the J end by 0 bases, with 1 base between. CDR3 length: 11 residues. The CDR3 nucleotides are TGTGCCAGCAGCTCCTCCTACGAGCAGTACTTC. Translation gives CASSSSYEQYF. The entire variable domain, with the rest obtained from reference TRBV13 and TRBJ2-7, is as follows: AAGVIQSPRHLIKEKRETATLKCYPIPRHDTVYWYQQGPGQDPQFLISFYEKMQSDKGSIPDRFSAQQFSDYHSELNMSSLELGDSALYFCASSSSYEQYFGPGTRLTVT.

The chain links TRBV7-2 to TRBJ2-2, with D perhaps being TRBD1 or TRBD2 (5 bases each). This CDR3 spans 16 amino acids. V was pared by 5 bases and J by 2 bases, with 15 bases between. CDR1 is SGHTA, CDR2 FQGNSA, per germline. This CDR3 reads CASSLTGTSNTGELFF. The CDR3 DNA reads TGTGCCAGCAGCCTAACCGGGACGTCTAACACCGGGGAGCTGTTTTTT.

The chain recombines TRBV4-3 with TRBJ2-3; D ambiguous. Deletions cut 0 bases from V and 4 bases from J, with 5 bases between. The CDR3 runs to 13 residues. Germline assignment: CDR1 LGHNA and CDR2 YSLEER. The CDR3 protein is CASSQDHSDTQYF. In DNA form, the CDR3 reads TGCGCCAGCAGCCAAGATCACTCAGATACGCAGTATTTT.

V and J are TRBV28 and TRBJ2-2; 7 nucleotides match TRBD1. The J segment lost 6 bases and the V segment lost 8 bases, leaving 3 bases of the junction unmatched. CDR1 is MDHEN and CDR2 is SYDVKM in the germline V gene. CDR3 length: 12 residues. The CDR3 protein is CASGQDPGELFF. The CDR3 bases are TGTGCCAGCGGACAGGACCCCGGGGAGCTGTTTTTT.

In its sample, this clone was seen a few times. The chain is built from TRBV18 and TRBJ2-3, with 9 nucleotides matching TRBD2. The J segment lost 7 bases and the V segment lost 6 bases, leaving 11 bases of the junction unmatched. The CDR3 consists of 15 residues. Germline CDR1 KGHSH, CDR2 LQKENI. CDR3 sequence: CASSQLAGTWHTQYF. The CDR3 DNA sequence: TGTGCCAGCTCGCAACTAGCGGGCACTTGGCATACGCAGTATTTT.

In this sample, this clone turned up a few times. This sequence joins TRBV7-3 and TRBJ2-6; maybe TRBD1 (6 bases). This CDR3 is built from 16 residues. The germline V gene has CDR1 SGHTA and CDR2 FQGTGA. Trimming pared 4 bases from V and 4 bases from J, leaving 14 bases between. The CDR3 protein is CASSSLQGTGANVLTF. DNA of the CDR3: TGTGCCAGCAGCTCATTACAGGGAACAGGGGCCAACGTCCTGACTTTC.

This rearrangement joins TRBV28 to TRBJ2-7, with 7 bases aligning to TRBD1. The length of the CDR3 is 15 residues. Germline CDR1 MDHEN, CDR2 SYDVKM. After removal of 6 bases from V and 4 bases from J, the junction contained 12 bases not matched to a gene. CDR3 in amino acids: CASSSPTGRRYEQYF. The CDR3 DNA reads as TGTGCCAGCAGCTCCCCGACAGGGAGAAGGTACGAGCAGTACTTC.

The chain has TRBV30 and TRBJ2-5, with 9 bases that match TRBD2. Germline lookup yields CDR1 GTSNPN and CDR2 SVGIG (reference sequence). This CDR3 spans 16 amino acids. J lost 1 base, V lost 5 bases, and 11 bases had no gene match. This chain's CDR3 is CAWEKLGGRAQETQYF. The DNA of the CDR3 is TGTGCCTGGGAGAAACTGGGCGGGAGGGCCCAAGAGACCCAGTACTTC.

This clone was recorded a few times. V gene TRBV7-9 combines with J gene TRBJ2-3; TRBD1 matches at 8 bases. The V and J ends lost 6 bases and 3 bases, in that order; junction bases with no gene match: 8. Germline loops: CDR1 SEHNR, CDR2 FQNEAQ (reference sequence). This CDR3 region has 15 residues. The CDR3 DNA reads as TGTGCCAGCAGACTAGCAGGGGGCAGGACAGATACGCAGTATTTT. Translated: CASRLAGGRTDTQYF.

This clone has more than one count but fewer than ten. The V gene is TRBV6-5, the J gene TRBJ2-5, with D uncertain. V was shortened by 0 bases and J by 4 bases, with 6 bases between the two germline ends. CDR1 and CDR2 (germline): MNHEY, SVGAGI. CDR3 size: 13 residues. As DNA, the CDR3 is TGTGCCAGCAGTTACTCGAGAGCAGAGACCCAGTACTTC. This encodes CASSYSRAETQYF.

The rearrangement uses TRBV2 and TRBJ2-5; D gene unclear. The CDR3 spans 12 residues. Per germline, CDR1 SNHLY and CDR2 FYNNEI. Between the trimmed V and J ends, which lost 1 base and 5 bases, there was a span of 5 bases. The CDR3 is CASSEGVETQYF. CDR3 DNA sequence: TGTGCCAGCAGTGAAGGGGTGGAGACCCAGTACTTC.

The chain combines TRBV5-1 with TRBJ2-5, with 9 bases that match TRBD2. The CDR3 runs 14 residues. V trimming: 4 bases; J trimming: 5 bases; junction bases outside the gene matches: 6. CDR1 is SGHRS, CDR2 YFSETQ, per germline. CDR3 amino acids: CASSRGLAAETQYF. The CDR3 nucleotides are TGCGCCAGCAGCCGGGGACTAGCAGCGGAGACCCAGTACTTC. Full variable domain (missing parts from reference TRBV5-1 and TRBJ2-5): KAGVTQTPRYLIKTRGQQVTLSCSPISGHRSVSWYQQTPGQGLQFLFEYFSETQRNKGNFPGRFSGRQFSNSRSEMNVSTLELGDSALYLCASSRGLAAETQYFGPGTRLLVL.

This clone was observed a handful of times. V is TRBV15 and J is TRBJ2-3; D call uncertain. Looked up from germline, CDR1 is LNHNV and CDR2 is YYDKDF (reference sequence). This CDR3 is 15 amino acids long. V lost 5 bases and J lost 5, with 17 bases in between. The CDR3 is CATSLGYTAKDTQYF. The DNA of the CDR3 is TGTGCCACCAGCCTCGGCTATACGGCAAAAGATACGCAGTATTTT. Full variable domain (remainder filled in from reference TRBV15 and TRBJ2-3): DAMVIQNPRYQVTQFGKPVTLSCSQTLNHNVMYWYQQKSSQAPKLLFHYYDKDFNNEADTPDNFQSRRPNTSFCFLDIRSPGLGDTAMYLCATSLGYTAKDTQYFGPGTRLTVL.